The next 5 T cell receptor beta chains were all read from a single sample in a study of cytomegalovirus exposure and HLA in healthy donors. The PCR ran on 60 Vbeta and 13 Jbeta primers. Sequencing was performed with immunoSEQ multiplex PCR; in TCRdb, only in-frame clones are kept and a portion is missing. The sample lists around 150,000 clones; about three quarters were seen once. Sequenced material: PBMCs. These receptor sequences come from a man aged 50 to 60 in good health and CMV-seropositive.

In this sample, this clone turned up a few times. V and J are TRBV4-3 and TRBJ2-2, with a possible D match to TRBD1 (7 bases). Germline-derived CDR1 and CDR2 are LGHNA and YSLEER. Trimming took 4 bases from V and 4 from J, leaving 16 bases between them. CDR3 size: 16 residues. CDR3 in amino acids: CASSRRRGQSTGELFF. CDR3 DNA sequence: TGCGCCAGCAGCCGGCGGAGGGGACAGTCCACCGGGGAGCTGTTTTTT.

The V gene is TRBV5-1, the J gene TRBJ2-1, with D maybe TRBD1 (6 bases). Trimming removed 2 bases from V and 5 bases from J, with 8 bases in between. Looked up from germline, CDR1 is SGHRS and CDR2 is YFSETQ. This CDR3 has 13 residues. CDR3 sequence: CASSFGQNNEQFF. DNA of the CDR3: TGCGCCAGCAGCTTCGGACAGAACAATGAGCAGTTCTTC.

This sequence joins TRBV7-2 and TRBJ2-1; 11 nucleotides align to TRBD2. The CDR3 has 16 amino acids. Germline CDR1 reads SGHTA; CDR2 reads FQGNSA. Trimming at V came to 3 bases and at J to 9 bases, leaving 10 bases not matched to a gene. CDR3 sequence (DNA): TGTGCCAGCAGCTTCTTAGCGGGAGGGACCCGGGGTGAGCAGTTCTTC. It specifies CASSFLAGGTRGEQFF.

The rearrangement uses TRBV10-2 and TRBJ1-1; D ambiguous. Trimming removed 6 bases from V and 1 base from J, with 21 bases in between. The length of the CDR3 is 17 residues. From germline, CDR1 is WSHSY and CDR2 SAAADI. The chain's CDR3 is CASRLWERGDQNTEAFF. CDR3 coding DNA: TGCGCCAGCAGATTATGGGAGAGAGGTGATCAGAACACTGAAGCTTTCTTT.

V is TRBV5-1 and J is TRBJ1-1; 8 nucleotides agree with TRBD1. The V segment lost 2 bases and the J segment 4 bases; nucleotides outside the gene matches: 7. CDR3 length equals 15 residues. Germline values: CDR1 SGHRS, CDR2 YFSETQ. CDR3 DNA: TGCGCCAGCAGCTTACCAGGGGGCGCGGGCACTGAAGCTTTCTTT. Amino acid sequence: CASSLPGGAGTEAFF.